One sample yielded the 25 T cell receptor beta chains listed below, sequenced in a study of beta chain features in type 1 diabetes. Expressed TCRB transcripts were sequenced, since all the RNA that had been isolated was reverse transcribed. Using immunoSEQ multiplex PCR, the repertoire was profiled, and TCRdb retains in-frame clones only, with some absent. The sample shows fewer than 350,000 clones, about 15% of them seen only once. The study's findings and limits: Type 1 diabetes patients had TCRB CDR3s that were shorter (moderately but significantly so) in all four CD4+ subsets.

For these receptors, no antigen is known. Sequences were obtained from naive CD4+ T cells from blood. The source of these receptors is a man aged 18 to 30 with type 1 diabetes.

This clone showed up just a few times. This sequence joins TRBV5-6 and TRBJ2-7; possibly TRBD1 for D (5 bases). The CDR3 sequence is 12 residues long. The V gene lost 0 bases and the J gene lost 5 bases, with 6 bases spanning the gap. Per the germline V gene, CDR1 is SGHDT and CDR2 is YYEEEE. CDR3 DNA sequence: TGTGCCAGCAGCTTGGTAGGGGACGAGCAGTACTTC. It encodes CASSLVGDEQYF. Full variable domain (missing parts from reference TRBV5-6 and TRBJ2-7): DAGVTQSPTHLIKTRGQQVTLRCSPKSGHDTVSWYQQALGQGPQFIFQYYEEEERQRGNFPDRFSGHQFPNYSSELNVNALLLGDSALYLCASSLVGDEQYFGPGTRLTVT.

This clone was seen only a few times. The V call is TRBV5-1, the J call TRBJ2-5; D is undetermined. The V gene's germline CDR1 is SGHRS and CDR2 YFSETQ. The CDR3 covers 13 residues. Trimming pared 0 bases from V and 9 bases from J, leaving 12 bases between. The CDR3 nucleotides are TGCGCCAGCAGCTTGGCCGGGTCGAGTGCCCAGTACTTC. This sequence encodes CASSLAGSSAQYF.

This clone was picked up a small number of times. The DNA of the CDR3 is TGCGCCAGCAGCTCCCGCGGAATGTCCTACGAGCAGTACTTC. It encodes CASSSRGMSYEQYF. This sequence joins TRBV5-1 and TRBJ2-7, with D unresolved. Germline assignment: CDR1 SGHRS and CDR2 YFSETQ. This CDR3 has 14 residues. Trimming left V 3 bases short and J 1 base short, with 11 bases between.

The genes are TRBV4-1 and TRBJ2-5; D is perhaps TRBD1 (5 bases). Germline values: CDR1 MGHRA, CDR2 YSYEKL. This CDR3 spans 14 amino acids. Trimming cost V 3 bases and J 4 bases, with 12 bases left between them. This CDR3 reads CASSQDLGAETQYF. The CDR3 DNA sequence: TGCGCCAGCAGCCAGGACCTAGGGGCAGAGACCCAGTACTTC.

The gene calls are TRBV14 and TRBJ1-6; D gene uncertain. Germline assignment: CDR1 SGHDN and CDR2 FVKESK. V was cut by 3 bases and J by 0 bases, with 3 bases left in between. There are 14 residues in the CDR3. The CDR3 DNA reads TGTGCCAGCAGCCAGAGCTCCTATAATTCACCCCTCCACTTT. Translation gives CASSQSSYNSPLHF.

The chain recombines TRBV6-1 with TRBJ1-5; 10 nucleotides match TRBD1. This CDR3 contains 14 residues. V lost 1 base to trimming and J lost 6 bases; unmatched junction nucleotides: 0. Per the germline V gene, CDR1 is MNHNS and CDR2 is SASEGT. The CDR3 sequence is CASSEGQGAQPQHF. DNA for the CDR3: TGTGCCAGCAGTGAAGGACAGGGGGCTCAGCCCCAGCATTTT.

This clone was found a few times. The chain links TRBV19 to TRBJ1-5, with D possibly TRBD1 on 6 matching bases. V lost 7 bases and J 0 bases, leaving 19 bases between the germline ends. The CDR3 is made up of 17 amino acids. Germline lookup yields CDR1 LNHDA and CDR2 SQIVND (reference sequence). For the CDR3, the DNA is TGTGCCAGTATGGGGCAGGGGACCCCTATTAGCAATCAGCCCCAGCATTTT. This gives the protein CASMGQGTPISNQPQHF.

This chain uses TRBV9 with TRBJ1-2; 7 nucleotides line up with TRBD1. Germline V lookup: CDR1 SGDLS, CDR2 YYNGEE. The CDR3 has 16 amino acids. The V gene end was trimmed by 4 bases and the J gene end by 3 bases; junction bases not matched to a gene: 12. This CDR3 is CASSSVKEGQHYGYTF. As DNA, the CDR3 is TGTGCCAGCAGCTCAGTTAAGGAGGGACAGCACTATGGCTACACCTTC.

The gene calls are TRBV18 and TRBJ2-5; D possibly corresponds to TRBD2 (5 bases). The CDR3 length is 15 residues. Germline V gives CDR1 KGHSH, CDR2 LQKENI. V dropped 3 bases and J dropped 2 bases, with 13 bases sitting between them. This chain's CDR3 is CASSPGRAPQETQYF. In nucleotides, the CDR3 is TGTGCCAGCTCACCTGGGCGGGCCCCTCAAGAGACCCAGTACTTC.

The rearrangement links TRBV18 to TRBJ2-1; D is unresolved. The CDR3 loop spans 14 amino acids. Trimming pared 5 bases from V and 4 bases from J, leaving 12 bases between. CDR1 is KGHSH and CDR2 is LQKENI in the germline V gene. CDR3 loop: CASSSRYLYNEQFF. The CDR3 DNA follows: TGTGCCAGCTCAAGTCGTTACCTATACAATGAGCAGTTCTTC.

This clone turned up a few times. This chain connects TRBV5-4 to TRBJ2-1, with 9 nucleotides matching TRBD1. CDR1 SGHNT and CDR2 YYREEE come from the germline V gene (reference sequence). The J segment lost 2 bases and the V segment lost 4 bases, leaving 4 bases of the junction unmatched. This CDR3 is 15 amino acids long. The CDR3 nucleotides are TGTGCCAGCAGCCGAGGACAGGGGCCCTACAATGAGCAGTTCTTC. Translating gives CASSRGQGPYNEQFF. Using reference TRBV5-4 and TRBJ2-1 for the parts outside the CDR3, the full variable domain is ETGVTQSPTHLIKTRGQQVTLRCSSQSGHNTVSWYQQALGQGPQFIFQYYREEENGRGNFPPRFSGLQFPNYSSELNVNALELDDSALYLCASSRGQGPYNEQFFGPGTRLTVL.

There are a few counts of this clone. The rearrangement uses TRBV18 and TRBJ1-3; no firm D call. Trimming took off 5 bases at V and 0 bases at J, with 20 bases between the two ends. CDR1 is KGHSH, CDR2 LQKENI, per germline. The CDR3 spans 18 residues. The CDR3 coding sequence is TGTGCCAGCTCAGCAATAGCGGGCCCCGCAAGCTCTGGAAACACCATATATTTT. Translated, it gives CASSAIAGPASSGNTIYF.

The rearrangement links TRBV5-1 to TRBJ2-7, with D possibly matching TRBD2 (5 bases). V was shortened by 0 bases and J by 4 bases, with 20 bases between the two germline ends. Looked up from germline, CDR1 is SGHRS and CDR2 is YFSETQ. The CDR3 has 17 residues. This CDR3 reads CASSLGLKGWRGYEQYF. The CDR3 region has the DNA TGCGCCAGCAGCTTGGGGCTAAAGGGTTGGCGCGGGTACGAGCAGTACTTC.

The chain couples TRBV6-5 to TRBJ1-2; a possible D gene is TRBD1 (6 bases). Deletions cut 6 bases from V and 8 bases from J, with 16 bases between. The germline V gene has CDR1 MNHEY and CDR2 SVGAGI. This CDR3 spans 13 amino acids. CDR3 nucleotide sequence: TGTGCCAGCAGCCTAAACAGGGAGAGCGGCTACACCTTC. Residues: CASSLNRESGYTF.

The sample holds a few counts of this clone. The chain has TRBV2 and TRBJ2-2, with 7 bases lining up with TRBD2. The CDR3 extends over 13 amino acids. CDR1 and CDR2 (germline): SNHLY, FYNNEI. J gave up 6 bases and V 8 bases, and 6 bases lay outside the gene matches. CDR3 residues: CASRGGTAGELFF. The CDR3 bases are TGTGCCAGCCGCGGGGGTACGGCCGGGGAGCTGTTTTTT.

The genes are TRBV2 and TRBJ2-7; 7 bases map to TRBD2. CDR1 and CDR2 from the germline V gene are SNHLY and FYNNEI. With 4 bases clipped from V and 4 bases from J, the junction kept 13 bases outside the gene matches. This CDR3 is built from 16 residues. DNA for the CDR3: TGTGCCAGCAGTGTTCGTTGGCTAGCGGAACTATACGAGCAGTACTTC. It specifies CASSVRWLAELYEQYF.

The CDR3 sequence: CASSFKRYGSGGTQYF. The DNA of the CDR3 is TGTGCCAGCAGCTTTAAGCGGTACGGAAGCGGGGGGACCCAGTACTTC. The rearrangement links TRBV13 to TRBJ2-5, with TRBD2 identical over 8 bases. The CDR3 spans 16 residues. CDR1 is PRHDT and CDR2 is FYEKMQ in the germline V gene (reference sequence). Unmatched junction bases numbered 13, after V lost 3 bases and J lost 7 bases.

This clone was counted a few times. The chain is built from TRBV6-5 and TRBJ2-7, with unresolved D. Germline CDR1 reads MNHEY; CDR2 reads SVGAGI. This CDR3 region has 15 residues. V dropped 0 bases and J dropped 4 bases, with 13 bases sitting between them. The CDR3 reads CASSYSQVGRYEQYF. CDR3 bases: TGTGCCAGCAGTTACTCCCAGGTCGGAAGATACGAGCAGTACTTC.

The chain has TRBV18 and TRBJ2-7; 11 bases align to TRBD2. V gave up 9 bases and J gave up 1 base; unmatched junction bases: 5. This CDR3 has 14 amino acids. Germline lookup yields CDR1 KGHSH and CDR2 LQKENI. The CDR3 sequence is CASSGTSGSYEQYF. The DNA of the CDR3 is TGTGCCAGTTCCGGGACTAGCGGATCCTACGAGCAGTACTTC.

In DNA form, the CDR3 reads TGCGCCAGCAGTCCCGCCAGCGGGTACACCGGGGAGCTGTTTTTT. Amino acids: CASSPASGYTGELFF. The chain combines TRBV5-1 with TRBJ2-2, with D possibly matching TRBD2 (6 bases). The ends were cut back, 5 bases at V and 3 bases at J, with 14 bases in the middle. Germline CDR1 and CDR2: SGHRS and YFSETQ. The CDR3 runs to 15 residues.

The rearrangement uses TRBV5-1 and TRBJ1-1, with TRBD1 identical over 8 bases. Losses at the gene ends were 0 bases for V and 0 bases for J; bases not matched to a gene: 10. CDR3 length: 18 residues. The germline gives CDR1 SGHRS, CDR2 YFSETQ. The CDR3 is CASSLALRGQAMNTEAFF. The DNA for the CDR3 is TGCGCCAGCAGCTTGGCCCTTAGGGGACAGGCCATGAACACTGAAGCTTTCTTT.

This clone was seen more than once but under ten times. In DNA, the CDR3 is TGTGCCAGCAACAAACAGGGACCTGGAAACACCATATATTTT. This codes for CASNKQGPGNTIYF. This sequence joins TRBV5-4 and TRBJ1-3; a weak D match, TRBD1 (6 bases). The germline V and J ends were trimmed by 6 bases and 2 bases, with 12 bases remaining between them. The germline V gene encodes CDR1 SGHNT and CDR2 YYREEE (reference sequence). The CDR3 consists of 14 residues.

This sequence joins TRBV7-2 and TRBJ1-2; TRBD1 agrees at 7 bases. The CDR3 is 14 residues long. CDR1 and CDR2 (germline): SGHTA, FQGNSA. Unmatched junction bases numbered 10, after V lost 8 bases and J lost 4 bases. As DNA, the CDR3 is TGTGCCAGCGGCGGACAGGTCCCTGTCTATGGCTACACCTTC. This translates into CASGGQVPVYGYTF.

This clone was found a few times. The CDR3: CASSRTGGHTEAFF. CDR3 sequence (DNA): TGTGCCAGCAGTCGAACAGGGGGGCACACTGAAGCTTTCTTT. V gene TRBV9 combines with J gene TRBJ1-1; 8 bases align to TRBD1. With 5 bases clipped from V and 3 bases from J, the junction kept 6 bases outside the gene matches. Germline V gene lookup returns CDR1 SGDLS and CDR2 YYNGEE. This CDR3 has 14 residues.

The chain combines TRBV7-9 with TRBJ2-1; 12 nucleotides match TRBD2. The V gene's germline CDR1 is SEHNR and CDR2 FQNEAQ (reference sequence). The CDR3 contains 16 residues. V lost 5 bases and J lost 7; bases outside the gene matches: 9. CDR3 coding DNA: TGTGCCAGCAGCCCCAAGGGGCTAGCGGGGGGGAATGAGCAGTTCTTC. The encoded protein is CASSPKGLAGGNEQFF.